These 15 T cell receptor beta chains came from one sample sequenced in a study of T cell responses to AZD1222 COVID-19 vaccine (dated by TCRdb to the early 2020s). The receptor library was made with the immunoSEQ multiplex PCR assay. The table comes from immuneACCESS by way of TCRdb, which keeps in-frame sequences with V and J called. Part of the clones is missing from these tables; in studies checked, under half for an unresolved V gene and the rest for unknown reasons. This sample comprises 150,000 to 200,000 clones, approximately 90% of them detected only once. The ten largest clones take up under 7.5% of the sample. Taken with the paper, the label for time point translates to: baseline before first vaccination. Sample: peripheral blood, taken on day 0 of AZD1222 vaccination. All receptors come from an adult in good health.

The rearrangement joins TRBV2 to TRBJ2-5; unclear D gene. Per the germline V gene, CDR1 is SNHLY and CDR2 is FYNNEI. The CDR3 consists of 9 residues. The germline V and J ends were trimmed by 3 bases and 7 bases, with 0 bases remaining between them. The CDR3 nucleotides read TGTGCCAGCAGTGAGACCCAGTACTTC. Residues: CASSETQYF.

The rearrangement uses TRBV11-3 and TRBJ2-1, with 8 bases lining up with TRBD2. CDR3 size: 15 residues. The junction had 1 base not matched to a gene; V was cut back by 0 bases and J by 3 bases. The germline CDR1 and CDR2 sequences are SGHNT and YENEEA. CDR3 sequence (DNA): TGTGCCAGCAGCTTAGATGGGACTAGCTACAATGAGCAGTTCTTC. Amino acids: CASSLDGTSYNEQFF.

This chain connects TRBV5-1 to TRBJ1-4; D perhaps matches TRBD1 (5 bases). The CDR3 runs 16 residues. Trimming cost V 4 bases and J 6 bases, with 19 bases left between them. The germline V gene encodes CDR1 SGHRS and CDR2 YFSETQ. CDR3 loop: CASSKEAGRGDEKLFF. The CDR3, as DNA: TGCGCCAGCAGCAAGGAGGCGGGACGGGGAGATGAAAAACTGTTTTTT. Supplemented by reference TRBV5-1 and TRBJ1-4, the full variable domain reads KAGVTQTPRYLIKTRGQQVTLSCSPISGHRSVSWYQQTPGQGLQFLFEYFSETQRNKGNFPGRFSGRQFSNSRSEMNVSTLELGDSALYLCASSKEAGRGDEKLFFGSGTQLSVL.

This clone was found once. The V gene is TRBV19, the J gene TRBJ1-6; TRBD1 aligns across 9 bases. After removal of 0 bases from V and 7 bases from J, the junction contained 4 bases not matched to a gene. The CDR3 has 16 amino acids. The germline V gene has CDR1 LNHDA and CDR2 SQIVND (reference sequence). CDR3 DNA sequence: TGTGCCAGTAGTATAGACGGGACAGGGTCGAATTCACCCCTCCACTTT. The encoded protein is CASSIDGTGSNSPLHF.

This chain joins TRBV14 and TRBJ2-7; 11 nucleotides line up with TRBD1. The germline V gene encodes CDR1 SGHDN and CDR2 FVKESK. The CDR3 consists of 14 residues. With V trimmed by 3 bases and J by 6 bases, 4 bases remained unmatched. The CDR3 loop is CASSQWTGGAEQYF. CDR3 nucleotides: TGTGCCAGCAGCCAGTGGACAGGGGGCGCCGAGCAGTACTTC.

This clone appeared once. The gene calls are TRBV5-1 and TRBJ1-6; D not certain. The V end lost 4 bases, the J end lost 7 bases, and 9 bases lay between the germline ends. From germline, CDR1 is SGHRS and CDR2 YFSETQ. This CDR3 is 13 amino acids long. The CDR3 nucleotides are TGCGCCAGCAGCCGTGGGGAGAATTCACCCCTCCACTTT. It translates to CASSRGENSPLHF.

This clone is a singleton in its sample. CDR3 residues: CASSFDRRNEQFF. The CDR3 DNA follows: TGTGCCAGCAGCTTTGACAGGAGGAATGAGCAGTTCTTC. This chain uses TRBV7-2 with TRBJ2-1, with D maybe TRBD1 (6 bases). In germline, CDR1 is SGHTA, CDR2 FQGNSA. The CDR3 spans 13 residues. Trimming left V 3 bases short and J 7 bases short, with 10 bases between.

This clone was counted between two and nine times. The rearrangement links TRBV5-1 to TRBJ1-6; D possibly corresponds to TRBD1 (5 bases). V lost 3 bases, J lost 7 bases, and 14 bases lay in between. The CDR3 sequence is 15 residues long. Germline V gene data show CDR1 as SGHRS and CDR2 as YFSETQ. DNA for the CDR3: TGCGCCAGCAGCTCTGACAGTGGATCCAATTCACCCCTCCACTTT. Translation: CASSSDSGSNSPLHF. Complete variable domain (other parts from reference TRBV5-1 and TRBJ1-6): KAGVTQTPRYLIKTRGQQVTLSCSPISGHRSVSWYQQTPGQGLQFLFEYFSETQRNKGNFPGRFSGRQFSNSRSEMNVSTLELGDSALYLCASSSDSGSNSPLHFGNGTRLTVT.

This clone was counted a few times. This chain uses TRBV9 with TRBJ2-7, with D tentatively TRBD1 (5 bases). With 1 base removed from V and 1 base from J, the gap between germline ends came to 12 bases. Germline values: CDR1 SGDLS, CDR2 YYNGEE. CDR3 length: 15 amino acids. This CDR3 is CASSVFSQGSYEQYF. CDR3 coding DNA: TGTGCCAGCAGCGTATTTAGCCAGGGATCCTACGAGCAGTACTTC.

The gene calls are TRBV10-3 and TRBJ2-4; 8 bases agree with TRBD1. V was pared by 3 bases and J by 9 bases, with 16 bases of the junction left unmatched. CDR3 length equals 17 residues. The germline gives CDR1 ENHRY, CDR2 SYGVKD. The CDR3 protein is CAISDPQGAIPPGIQYF. The CDR3 DNA reads TGTGCCATCAGTGACCCCCAGGGGGCGATCCCCCCTGGCATTCAGTACTTC.

This chain uses TRBV5-1 with TRBJ2-5; D gene unclear. Trimming pared 7 bases from V and 4 bases from J, leaving 14 bases between. The CDR3 totals 13 residues. Germline V CDR1 and CDR2: SGHRS, YFSETQ. The CDR3 region has the DNA TGCGCCAGCGGACCCCTAGGACGAGAGACCCAGTACTTC. The encoded protein is CASGPLGRETQYF.

The chain carries TRBV3-1 (or the pseudogene TRBV3-2) and TRBJ2-1, with 15 bases fitting TRBD2. This CDR3 spans 18 amino acids. V was clipped by 7 bases and J by 4 bases; unmatched bases: 11. Germline V gene data show CDR1 as LGHDT and CDR2 as YNNKEL (reference sequence). The CDR3 DNA follows: TGTGCCAGCAAAAGGACTAGCGGGGGGGCACACGCTTACAATGAGCAGTTCTTC. Its protein is CASKRTSGGAHAYNEQFF.

The chain combines TRBV4-1 with TRBJ2-3; TRBD2 matches at 10 bases. The CDR3 consists of 17 residues. Trimming removed 2 bases from V and 3 bases from J; junction bases left unmatched: 8. Germline CDR1 reads MGHRA; CDR2 reads YSYEKL. CDR3 sequence: CASSQIPGTSVTDTQYF. The CDR3 DNA is TGCGCCAGCAGCCAAATTCCTGGGACTAGCGTGACAGATACGCAGTATTTT.

This clone is a singleton in its sample. The chain uses TRBV21-1 and TRBJ2-3; the DNA was not used to check the table's D call, TRBD2. TRBV21-1 is an annotated pseudogene. The CDR3 sequence is 16 residues long. CDR3 coding DNA: TGTGCCAGCAGCAAAGGCCAACTAGCGGGAGCAGATACGCAGTATTTT. This gives the protein CASSKGQLAGADTQYF.

This sequence joins TRBV5-1 and TRBJ1-3, with D tentatively TRBD1 (6 bases). The CDR3 runs to 16 residues. Germline CDR1 and CDR2: SGHRS and YFSETQ. Trimming took off 5 bases at V and 0 bases at J, with 15 bases between the two ends. The CDR3 coding sequence is TGCGCCAGCAGTCCACAGGGCCCGATCTCTGGAAACACCATATATTTT. Translated, it gives CASSPQGPISGNTIYF.